This T cell receptor (beta chain) was captured in a study of glioma-infiltrating T cells after dendritic cell vaccination. V was trimmed by 2 bases and J by 3 bases, leaving 11 bases between them. Looked up from germline, CDR1 is MNHEY and CDR2 is SVGAGI. CDR3 size: 14 residues. Clones were sequenced by immunoSEQ multiplex PCR, and TCRdb holds only the in-frame ones, with some missing. Of some 100,000 clones in the sample, over 65% were seen once. The specimen was blood, collected before dendritic cell vaccination. The sequence was collected from a human donor with glioblastoma. The chain carries TRBV6-5 and TRBJ2-7; weak D call: TRBD2 (5 bases). Written as DNA, the CDR3 is TGTGCCAGCAGTTACGAGGGTGGAGGCTACGAGCAGTACTTC. Translating gives CASSYEGGGYEQYF.